This T cell receptor beta chain was sequenced during a study of control samples from healthy donors and cancer patients. The V and J ends lost 4 bases and 9 bases, in that order; junction bases with no gene match: 10. Germline V gene lookup returns CDR1 LNHNV and CDR2 YYDKDF (reference sequence). The CDR3 contains 17 residues. Generated by immunoSEQ multiplex PCR, the TCRdb table keeps only in-frame clones and is missing some. The table includes 150,000 to 200,000 clones, around 91% detected once. This TCR derives from a woman aged 25 to 39 in good health. The sequencing input was blood. The V call is TRBV15, the J call TRBJ2-3, with 16 bases matching TRBD2. CDR3 in amino acids: CATSTTGTSGGAGTQYF. In DNA form, the CDR3 reads TGTGCCACCAGCACAACCGGGACTAGCGGGGGGGCCGGGACGCAGTATTTT.